This entry lists 30 T cell receptor beta chains sequenced from one sample in a study of T cells expressing NK-cell markers. TCRdb re-called the 5' RACE reads, yielding one record per CDR3 amino acid sequence without DNA. This table lists more than 400,000 distinct CDR3 sequences. Sequenced: blood T cells: a sorted CD56 or NKG2C T cell subset, CD4+ or CD8+ T cells, or bulk PBMC T cells (not recorded which). These receptor sequences come from a woman between 18 and 75 years old in good health.

The chain couples TRBV12-3 or TRBV12-4 to TRBJ1-2; TCRdb lists TRBD1, though no DNA is available to test this call. The CDR3 sequence is 14 residues long. The CDR3 reads CASSAWDRGYGYTF.

Here the CDR3 reads CASKVGGADTQYF. The gene calls are TRBV25-1 and TRBJ2-3; the TCRdb D gene call, TRBD1, has no DNA to confirm it. Germline CDR1 MGHDK, CDR2 SYGVNS. This CDR3 region has 13 residues.

The J gene is TRBJ2-7, the V gene TRBV7-9. CDR1 is SEHNR and CDR2 is FQNEAQ in the germline V gene (reference sequence). CDR3 size: 14 residues. The CDR3 protein is CASSLGLSSYEQYF.

The chain employs TRBV7-6 and TRBJ2-7; TCRdb returns TRBD2, unconfirmable since there is no DNA. The germline V gene encodes CDR1 SGHVS and CDR2 FNYEAQ. This CDR3 has 18 residues. CDR3 residues: CASSSELAGGPMSHEQYF.

The chain uses TRBV14 and TRBJ2-1; TCRdb's D call of TRBD2 is untestable without DNA. The CDR3 length is 16 residues. Germline CDR1 reads SGHDN; CDR2 reads FVKESK. CDR3 residues: CASSQVSAGGPREQFF.

The J gene is TRBJ2-1, the V gene TRBV5-5; TCRdb gives TRBD1 as the D gene, but with no DNA this cannot be confirmed. CDR3 size: 15 residues. Germline values: CDR1 SGHKS, CDR2 YYEKEE (reference sequence). The CDR3 spells CASSLDRGPYNEQFF.

The rearrangement uses TRBV12-3 or TRBV12-4 and TRBJ1-6; TCRdb designates TRBD1, a call that cannot be tested without DNA. The CDR3 is 15 residues long. The CDR3 region is CASSFGRGFNSPLHF.

The genes are TRBV29-1 and TRBJ1-4; as DNA is missing, the TRBD1 call by TCRdb cannot be tested. CDR3 size: 16 residues. Per the germline V gene, CDR1 is SQVTM and CDR2 is ANQGSEA. The CDR3 loop is CSVELETEEWEEKLFF.

The V gene is TRBV5-4, the J gene TRBJ1-3. Looked up from germline, CDR1 is SGHNT and CDR2 is YYREEE (reference sequence). The CDR3 covers 16 residues. The CDR3 reads CASSLVRTGSGNTIYF.

The J gene is TRBJ1-1, the V gene TRBV7-6. Germline CDR1 SGHVS, CDR2 FNYEAQ. The CDR3 length is 14 residues. The CDR3: CASSVQEGITEAFF.

CDR3: CASSLEGLAAAELFF. This chain uses TRBV5-6 with TRBJ2-2; TCRdb picks TRBD2, but there is no DNA to check that call. CDR3 size: 15 residues. Looked up from germline, CDR1 is SGHDT and CDR2 is YYEEEE. Full variable domain (remainder filled in from reference TRBV5-6 and TRBJ2-2): DAGVTQSPTHLIKTRGQQVTLRCSPKSGHDTVSWYQQALGQGPQFIFQYYEEEERQRGNFPDRFSGHQFPNYSSELNVNALLLGDSALYLCASSLEGLAAAELFFGEGSRLTVL.

This chain connects TRBV20-1 to TRBJ2-3; as DNA is missing, the TRBD2 call by TCRdb cannot be tested. This CDR3 spans 15 amino acids. Germline V lookup: CDR1 DFQATT, CDR2 SNEGSKA (reference sequence). CDR3 protein: CSARGQRGVSDTQYF.

V gene TRBV20-1 combines with J gene TRBJ2-1. The CDR3 has 13 residues. Per the germline V gene, CDR1 is DFQATT and CDR2 is SNEGSKA (reference sequence). CDR3 region: CSAMANSYNEQFF.

The chain recombines TRBV7-8 with TRBJ2-7; TCRdb's assignment of TRBD1 cannot be checked, as there is no DNA. There are 12 residues in the CDR3. From germline, CDR1 is SGHVS and CDR2 FQNEAQ. This CDR3 reads CASSKVRGEQYF.

The chain joins TRBV23-1 to TRBJ2-3. TRBV23-1 is sorted into the ORF group, with uncertain function. This CDR3 has 16 amino acids. The CDR3 sequence: CASSPLWLMGTDTQYF.

This chain links TRBV7-7 with TRBJ2-3; TCRdb outputs TRBD2, but without DNA this stays unchecked. The length of the CDR3 is 16 residues. The germline V gene encodes CDR1 SSHAT and CDR2 FNYEAQ (reference sequence). This CDR3 is CASSRGASGSTDTQYF. Filled out from reference TRBV7-7 and TRBJ2-3, the complete variable domain reads GAGVSQSPRYKVTKRGQDVTLRCDPISSHATLYWYQQALGQGPEFLTYFNYEAQPDKSGLPSDRFSAERPEGSISTLTIQRTEQRDSAMYRCASSRGASGSTDTQYFGPGTRLTVL.

The chain employs TRBV19 and TRBJ2-3. Germline CDR1 reads LNHDA; CDR2 reads SQIVND (reference sequence). This CDR3 has 15 residues. The CDR3 reads CASSIGGWGTDTQYF.

The chain links TRBV3-1 to TRBJ1-3. The V gene's germline CDR1 is LGHDT and CDR2 YNNKEL (reference sequence). CDR3 length: 15 amino acids. CDR3 in amino acids: CASSQSQRGGNTIYF.

The rearrangement joins TRBV7-6 to TRBJ2-2. The CDR3 has 13 residues. Germline V CDR1 and CDR2: SGHVS, FNYEAQ. CDR3 amino acids: CASSLAGAGELFF.

This clonotype is medium-sized by frequency. The gene calls are TRBV20-1 and TRBJ2-3; TCRdb returns TRBD2, unconfirmable since there is no DNA. Germline V lookup: CDR1 DFQATT, CDR2 SNEGSKA (reference sequence). CDR3 size: 16 residues. CDR3: CSASWFRLAGLDTQYF.

The chain employs TRBV5-5 and TRBJ2-2; TCRdb calls TRBD1, which cannot be checked without DNA. The germline CDR1 and CDR2 sequences are SGHKS and YYEKEE (reference sequence). The CDR3 spans 15 residues. This chain's CDR3 is CASSPTTVNTGELFF.

The chain links TRBV20-1 to TRBJ2-3; TCRdb lists TRBD2, though no DNA is available to test this call. Germline lookup yields CDR1 DFQATT and CDR2 SNEGSKA (reference sequence). CDR3 size: 14 residues. This CDR3 is CSAGTSGNADTQYF.

The rearrangement links TRBV7-2 to TRBJ2-5; TCRdb gives TRBD1 as the D gene, but with no DNA this cannot be confirmed. Germline V CDR1 and CDR2: SGHTA, FQGNSA. The CDR3 runs 13 residues. This chain's CDR3 is CASSPDPVWTQYF.

This chain joins TRBV4-2 and TRBJ2-1. Germline assignment: CDR1 LGHNA and CDR2 YNFKEQ. This CDR3 spans 15 amino acids. Here the CDR3 reads CASSQAGFTPNEQFF.

The rearrangement joins TRBV2 to TRBJ2-2; TCRdb designates TRBD2, a call that cannot be tested without DNA. The CDR3 has 16 residues. Per germline, CDR1 SNHLY and CDR2 FYNNEI. CDR3 sequence reads: CARSSSGRAGTGELFF.

The CDR3 protein is CAISTSDGNYGYTF. This chain links TRBV10-3 with TRBJ1-2. CDR1 is ENHRY and CDR2 is SYGVKD in the germline V gene. The CDR3 totals 14 residues.

The chain carries TRBV7-3 and TRBJ2-3; absent DNA, TCRdb's TRBD2 call cannot be checked. From germline, CDR1 is SGHTA and CDR2 FQGTGA. The CDR3 consists of 16 residues. The CDR3 region is CASSFLSRGGTDTQYF.

The rearrangement joins TRBV4-3 to TRBJ1-3. The CDR3 sequence is 17 residues long. Germline CDR1 and CDR2: LGHNA and YSLEER. This chain's CDR3 is CASSQGSTGVLGNTIYF.

This sequence joins TRBV6-5 and TRBJ2-1; TCRdb's D gene call, TRBD2, goes unchecked for lack of DNA. The CDR3 has 15 residues. CDR1 and CDR2 (germline): MNHEY, SVGAGI. CDR3 sequence reads: CASSYGLAGYNEQFF.

The J gene is TRBJ1-2, the V gene TRBV5-1; TCRdb outputs TRBD1, but without DNA this stays unchecked. Germline CDR1 SGHRS, CDR2 YFSETQ. The CDR3 contains 13 residues. CDR3 residues: CASSFGAAYGYTF.